What follows are 8 T cell receptor beta chains derived from one specimen sequenced in a study of blood T cell repertoires in COVID-19. TCRdb keeps only in-frame clones here, not all; method: immunoSEQ multiplex PCR. The table has around 150,000 clones, over 80% seen once. The sample taken for sequencing was PBMCs or T cells enriched from blood (not recorded which). The receptors stem from a woman aged 55-69 years who had recovered from COVID-19.

This chain joins TRBV28 and TRBJ2-7, with 11 bases aligning to TRBD2. This CDR3 has 15 amino acids. V trimming: 8 bases; J trimming: 3 bases; junction bases outside the gene matches: 9. The germline CDR1 and CDR2 sequences are MDHEN and SYDVKM. The CDR3, as DNA: TGTGCCAGCTATTCAGGGACTAGCGGTGACTACGAGCAGTACTTC. Translated: CASYSGTSGDYEQYF.

In its sample, this clone was seen many times. The V and J genes are TRBV6-1 and TRBJ1-3; a possible D gene is TRBD1 (5 bases). Germline values: CDR1 MNHNS, CDR2 SASEGT. The CDR3 loop spans 15 amino acids. Trimming cost V 3 bases and J 8 bases, with 17 bases left between them. CDR3 residues: CASSDLSGVADTIYF. For the CDR3, the DNA is TGTGCCAGCAGTGATCTTTCGGGGGTCGCAGACACCATATATTTT.

The chain has TRBV5-4 and TRBJ2-1; 8 nucleotides agree with TRBD1. The CDR3 loop spans 15 amino acids. Germline CDR1 and CDR2: SGHNT and YYREEE (reference sequence). V shed 5 bases, J shed 6 bases, and the junction held 10 bases outside the gene matches. CDR3 DNA sequence: TGTGCCAGCAGATCCCAGGGGGCCAGGTCCAATGAGCAGTTCTTC. It yields the protein CASRSQGARSNEQFF.

This clone was counted many times. The V gene is TRBV28, the J gene TRBJ1-2, with 9 bases aligning to TRBD1. The CDR3 covers 14 residues. Germline values: CDR1 MDHEN, CDR2 SYDVKM. Trimming at V came to 6 bases and at J to 8 bases, leaving 10 bases not matched to a gene. The CDR3 sequence: CASSNRDREEGYTF. In nucleotides, the CDR3 is TGTGCCAGCAGCAACCGGGACAGGGAGGAAGGCTACACCTTC.

The V and J genes are TRBV5-1 and TRBJ1-4, with D tentatively TRBD1 (5 bases). This CDR3 spans 14 amino acids. Germline assignment: CDR1 SGHRS and CDR2 YFSETQ. V lost 2 bases and J lost 4, with 9 bases in between. Here the CDR3 reads CASSFRGINEKLFF. The CDR3 DNA sequence: TGCGCCAGCAGCTTCCGGGGGATTAATGAAAAACTGTTTTTT.

V and J are TRBV7-2 and TRBJ1-5; the D gene is possibly TRBD1 (5 bases). Trimming removed 5 bases from V and 7 bases from J, with 12 bases in between. This CDR3 is built from 13 residues. Germline lookup yields CDR1 SGHTA and CDR2 FQGNSA. Here the CDR3 reads CASSLTRQQPQHF. The CDR3 coding sequence is TGTGCCAGCAGCCTAACCCGACAGCAGCCCCAGCATTTT.

The gene calls are TRBV28 and TRBJ1-3; D ambiguous. Germline V lookup: CDR1 MDHEN, CDR2 SYDVKM. The CDR3 extends over 15 amino acids. V shed 3 bases and J shed 7 bases, with 16 bases lying between them. The CDR3 region is CASSFEGTARNTIYF. The CDR3 DNA is TGTGCCAGCAGTTTCGAGGGCACAGCGAGGAACACCATATATTTT.

The table lists this clone with a few counts. V gene TRBV18 combines with J gene TRBJ2-5; 8 nucleotides line up with TRBD1. Unmatched junction bases numbered 4, after V lost 5 bases and J lost 5 bases. This CDR3 spans 13 amino acids. Germline V gene lookup returns CDR1 KGHSH and CDR2 LQKENI. The CDR3 spells CASSARQGETQYF. CDR3 bases: TGTGCCAGCTCAGCCCGACAGGGGGAGACCCAGTACTTC.